Below are 8 T cell receptor beta chains sequenced from a single sample in a study of early T cells in non-severe SARS-CoV-2 infection. Each CDR3 protein is one row after TCRdb ran MiXCR on the 5' RACE reads. This table has 70,000 to 95,000 distinct CDR3 sequences, over 8.5% appearing once. Sequenced input: whole blood. The receptors shown here come from an adult who was a healthcare worker with PCR-confirmed SARS-CoV-2 infection or an uninfected control (not recorded which).

The chain recombines TRBV27 with TRBJ2-2, with 7 positions matching TRBD1. Trimming removed 2 bases from V and 5 bases from J; junction bases left unmatched: 5. CDR3 length: 15 residues. Germline V gene lookup returns CDR1 MNHEY and CDR2 SMNVEV (reference sequence). As DNA, the CDR3 is TGTGCCAGCAGTTTAAGGGGGCTAGGTACCGGGGAGCTGTTTTTT. As protein: CASSLRGLGTGELFF.

The table lists this clonotype with a few counts. This rearrangement joins TRBV7-2 to TRBJ2-3; 7 bases are shared with TRBD2. CDR1 is SGHTA and CDR2 is FQGNSA in the germline V gene. V lost 2 bases and J lost 4; bases outside the gene matches: 15. This CDR3 has 18 residues. The CDR3 nucleotides are TGTGCCAGCAGCTTACGGCCGACTAGCCCCAGCGAGGCAGATACGCAGTATTTT. Its protein is CASSLRPTSPSEADTQYF.

There are many counts of this clonotype. The chain carries TRBV5-4 and TRBJ2-1, with 7 bases matching TRBD2. The CDR3 length is 16 residues. The germline V gene encodes CDR1 SGHNT and CDR2 YYREEE (reference sequence). J lost 2 bases, V lost 4 bases, and 9 bases had no gene match. CDR3 amino acids: CASSGTSAQTYNEQFF. CDR3 nucleotides: TGTGCCAGCAGCGGCACTAGCGCACAAACCTACAATGAGCAGTTCTTC.

This clonotype was detected only a few times. V gene TRBV2 combines with J gene TRBJ2-3; tentatively, D is TRBD2 (5 bases). CDR1 is SNHLY, CDR2 FYNNEI, per germline. CDR3 size: 15 residues. V lost 2 bases, J lost 2 bases, and 11 bases lay in between. CDR3 sequence reads: CASSEPRALTDTQYF. CDR3 nucleotide sequence: TGTGCCAGCAGTGAACCGCGGGCTCTCACAGATACGCAGTATTTT.

This clonotype was counted ten times or more. As DNA, the CDR3 is TGTGCCAGCTCAAGTCCCGGACGGGTCTCTGGAAACACCATATATTTT. Protein product: CASSSPGRVSGNTIYF. The chain links TRBV18 to TRBJ1-3; D call uncertain. V lost 5 bases and J 0 bases, leaving 14 bases between the germline ends. The germline V gene has CDR1 KGHSH and CDR2 LQKENI. The length of the CDR3 is 16 residues.

This chain connects TRBV3-1 to TRBJ2-3; D gene uncertain. CDR1 is LGHDT and CDR2 is YNNKEL in the germline V gene (reference sequence). V was trimmed by 2 bases and J by 1 base, leaving 10 bases between them. The CDR3 has 15 residues. CDR3 region: CASSQNGARTDTQYF. The CDR3 nucleotides read TGTGCCAGCAGCCAAAATGGTGCCCGCACAGATACGCAGTATTTT.

This clonotype was counted at least ten times. The chain couples TRBV7-8 to TRBJ2-7, with D possibly TRBD2 on 5 matching bases. Germline V gives CDR1 SGHVS, CDR2 FQNEAQ. V was shortened by 0 bases and J by 2 bases, with 11 bases between the two germline ends. The CDR3 totals 15 residues. In DNA form, the CDR3 reads TGTGCCAGCAGCTTAGCCAGCGGCCTTACCTACGAGCAGTACTTC. It encodes CASSLASGLTYEQYF.

This clonotype was counted between two and nine times. The chain has TRBV28 and TRBJ2-5; the D gene could be TRBD1 or TRBD2 (5 bases each). Germline V gene lookup returns CDR1 MDHEN and CDR2 SYDVKM. The V end was cut by 9 bases, the J end by 7 bases, with 15 bases between. The CDR3 contains 12 residues. The CDR3 DNA reads as TGTGCCAGTTGGGGCTCCGCGGGGACCCAGTACTTC. Its translation: CASWGSAGTQYF.